The 26 T cell receptor beta chains listed next were all sequenced from one sample in a study of T cells after yellow fever vaccination. TCRdb recomputed calls from the 5' RACE reads with MiXCR, one row per CDR3 protein. The sample yields around 320,000 distinct CDR3 sequences, approximately 12% seen once. This sample comprised CD4+ T cells sorted from PBMCs, obtained 45 days after the yellow fever booster vaccination. These receptors were collected from a man aged 18 to 30 who received the YFV17D yellow fever vaccine.

V gene TRBV20-1 combines with J gene TRBJ1-5; 7 bases agree with TRBD1. V lost 1 base, J lost 5 bases, and 5 bases stayed unmatched. The CDR3 contains 14 residues. The germline V gene has CDR1 DFQATT and CDR2 SNEGSKA (reference sequence). The CDR3 DNA is TGCAGTGCTAGAGGCGACAGGGAGTATCAGCCCCAGCATTTT. Translation gives CSARGDREYQPQHF.

Ten or more counts support this clonotype. The chain carries TRBV11-2 and TRBJ2-5, with D perhaps TRBD2 (5 bases). The CDR3 has 13 residues. The germline V and J ends were trimmed by 5 bases and 5 bases, with 12 bases remaining between them. Germline lookup yields CDR1 SGHAT and CDR2 FQNNGV. The CDR3 sequence: CASSRGVVETQYF. CDR3 in DNA: TGTGCCAGCAGCCGGGGAGTAGTCGAGACCCAGTACTTC.

The gene calls are TRBV5-4 and TRBJ2-2; D is ambiguous. V dropped 1 base and J dropped 3 bases, with 10 bases sitting between them. Germline V gene lookup returns CDR1 SGHNT and CDR2 YYREEE (reference sequence). This CDR3 comprises 15 residues. This CDR3 reads CASSLNSQYTGELFF. As DNA, the CDR3 is TGTGCCAGCAGCTTGAACAGCCAGTACACCGGGGAGCTGTTTTTT.

The chain recombines TRBV6-2 or TRBV6-3 with TRBJ2-7; D unclear. The CDR3 covers 11 residues. V was pared by 6 bases and J by 6 bases, with 9 bases between. Germline values: CDR1 MNHEY, CDR2 SVGEGT. CDR3 bases: TGTGCCAGCAGCGATGTAGGCGAGCAGTACGTC. Translating gives CASSDVGEQYV.

This clonotype has more than one count but fewer than ten. The chain recombines TRBV4-2 with TRBJ2-7; D unresolved. The CDR3 is made up of 15 amino acids. V was shortened by 0 bases and J by 3 bases, with 12 bases between the two germline ends. The germline V gene has CDR1 LGHNA and CDR2 YNFKEQ. The CDR3, as DNA: TGTGCCAGCAGCCAAGAGTCACAACAGCTCTACGAGCAGTACGTC. As protein: CASSQESQQLYEQYV.

This clonotype occurred many times. J is TRBJ2-3 and V is TRBV12-3 or TRBV12-4; 9 positions agree with TRBD2. CDR3 size: 15 residues. V gave up 3 bases and J gave up 6 bases; unmatched junction bases: 7. The CDR3 reads CASSFWRLAVDTQYF. CDR3 coding DNA: TGTGCCAGCAGTTTTTGGAGACTAGCGGTTGATACGCAGTATTTT.

The chain is built from TRBV18 and TRBJ1-1; D is ambiguous. Trimming took off 4 bases at V and 0 bases at J, with 12 bases between the two ends. The CDR3 contains 15 residues. Germline V gene data show CDR1 as KGHSH and CDR2 as LQKENI. Here the CDR3 DNA reads TGTGCCAGCTCACTGATGGAGACGATGAACACTGAAGCTTTCTTT. Encoded protein: CASSLMETMNTEAFF.

The CDR3 region is CARGPPGEKLFF. CDR3 bases: TGTGCCAGGGGCCCCCCGGGTGAAAAACTGTTTTTT. The V gene is TRBV2, the J gene TRBJ1-4, with D uncertain. V gave up 9 bases and J gave up 7 bases, with 12 bases separating them. The CDR3 loop spans 12 amino acids. CDR1 and CDR2 (germline): SNHLY, FYNNEI.

J is TRBJ2-5 and V is TRBV7-2, with D hard to call. The CDR3 loop spans 10 amino acids. V gave up 10 bases and J gave up 5 bases, with 8 bases separating them. Germline-derived CDR1 and CDR2 are SGHTA and FQGNSA. The DNA for the CDR3 is TGTGCCAAGGGTGGGGAGACCCAGTACTTC. Its protein is CAKGGETQYF.

This clonotype occurred many times. The rearrangement links TRBV5-1 to TRBJ1-6; 9 nucleotides align to TRBD1. Germline V gene sequence: CDR1 SGHRS, CDR2 YFSETQ. The CDR3 covers 14 residues. The V and J ends lost 0 bases and 10 bases, in that order; junction bases with no gene match: 2. The CDR3 bases are TGCGCCAGCAGCTTGGGACAGGGGGGCTCACCCCTCCACTTT. This gives the protein CASSLGQGGSPLHF. Together with reference TRBV5-1 and TRBJ1-6, the CDR3 gives the full variable domain: KAGVTQTPRYLIKTRGQQVTLSCSPISGHRSVSWYQQTPGQGLQFLFEYFSETQRNKGNFPGRFSGRQFSNSRSEMNVSTLELGDSALYLCASSLGQGGSPLHFGNGTRLTVT.

This clonotype was seen a handful of times. This chain joins TRBV7-3 and TRBJ2-2, with 7 bases identical to TRBD2. V was pared by 5 bases and J by 1 base, with 4 bases of the junction left unmatched. The CDR3 sequence is 15 residues long. Germline CDR1 and CDR2: SGHTA and FQGTGA. In nucleotides, the CDR3 is TGTGCCAGCAGCCCCCCGGGAGGGAACACCGGGGAGCTGTTTTTT. This gives the protein CASSPPGGNTGELFF.

V is TRBV4-3 and J is TRBJ1-1, with D possibly matching TRBD1 (5 bases). CDR1 is LGHNA, CDR2 YSLEER, per germline. This CDR3 has 13 residues. Trimming removed 5 bases from V and 5 bases from J, with 12 bases in between. CDR3 residues: CASSVTVRTEAFF. The CDR3 DNA reads as TGCGCCAGCAGCGTGACAGTAAGGACTGAAGCTTTCTTT.

The V gene is TRBV2, the J gene TRBJ2-7; D not certain. Trimming removed 6 bases from V and 5 bases from J, with 11 bases in between. The CDR3 extends over 12 amino acids. CDR1 SNHLY and CDR2 FYNNEI come from the germline V gene. CDR3 sequence reads: CASSPEGNEQYV. CDR3 nucleotide sequence: TGTGCCAGCAGCCCAGAAGGCAACGAGCAGTACGTC.

This clonotype was counted at least ten times. The chain joins TRBV7-2 to TRBJ2-5; D uncertain. Looked up from germline, CDR1 is SGHTA and CDR2 is FQGNSA. CDR3 length: 13 residues. Trimming removed 3 bases from V and 1 base from J, with 6 bases in between. This chain's CDR3 is CASSFNGQETQYF. In nucleotides, the CDR3 is TGTGCCAGCAGCTTTAACGGCCAAGAGACCCAGTACTTC.

This clonotype was counted a few times. The V and J genes are TRBV5-1 and TRBJ2-7; D unresolved. V lost 1 base, J lost 5 bases, and 4 bases lay in between. Germline V lookup: CDR1 SGHRS, CDR2 YFSETQ. The CDR3 is 11 residues long. The CDR3 reads CASSLTDEQYF. The CDR3 DNA reads as TGCGCCAGCAGCTTGACAGACGAGCAGTACTTC.

The chain joins TRBV12-3 or TRBV12-4 to TRBJ1-5; D remains unclear. This CDR3 contains 11 residues. V was pared by 5 bases and J by 9 bases, with 8 bases between. DNA for the CDR3: TGTGCCAGCAGTAGCAGCATGCCCCAGCATTTT. Its protein is CASSSSMPQHF.

This clonotype was observed a handful of times. V is TRBV11-2 and J is TRBJ2-7, with TRBD2 matching over 9 bases. The CDR3 has 15 residues. Germline CDR1 is SGHAT and CDR2 is FQNNGV. V lost 5 bases, J lost 2 bases, and 7 bases stayed unmatched. CDR3 bases: TGTGCCAGCAGCCGTCTTGGCGGGGGGGCCTACGAGCAGTACTTC. It codes for CASSRLGGGAYEQYF.

This clonotype appeared once. This chain uses TRBV30 with TRBJ2-7; 12 nucleotides line up with TRBD2. Per the germline V gene, CDR1 is GTSNPN and CDR2 is SVGIG (reference sequence). The CDR3 is 14 residues long. Trimming took 2 bases from V and 3 from J; bases not matched to a gene: 2. CDR3 sequence reads: CAWSPSGGVYEQYF. The CDR3 nucleotides are TGTGCCTGGAGTCCTAGCGGGGGGGTCTACGAGCAGTACTTC.

This clonotype was observed many times. The V call is TRBV7-9, the J call TRBJ1-1; TRBD1 is a possible D gene (6 bases). This CDR3 comprises 13 residues. V was shortened by 5 bases and J by 10 bases, with 17 bases between the two germline ends. Germline CDR1 is SEHNR and CDR2 is FQNEAQ (reference sequence). CDR3 loop: CASSPGAGSRAFF. The CDR3 DNA reads as TGTGCCAGCAGCCCGGGGGCGGGGAGCCGAGCTTTCTTT.

This clonotype appeared many times. The chain links TRBV4-3 to TRBJ1-5, with D maybe TRBD1 (5 bases). V gave up 5 bases and J gave up 6 bases, with 14 bases separating them. The germline CDR1 and CDR2 sequences are LGHNA and YSLEER. This CDR3 spans 14 amino acids. The CDR3 DNA follows: TGCGCCAGCAGCTTCCTCCAGGGCGTTCAGCCCCAGCATTTT. It is translated as CASSFLQGVQPQHF.

This clonotype was detected many times. The chain links TRBV7-7 to TRBJ2-5, with no clear D. V lost 1 base to trimming and J lost 2 bases, with 8 bases between them. CDR1 and CDR2 (germline): SSHAT, FNYEAQ (reference sequence). The CDR3 runs to 14 residues. The CDR3 reads CASSLVGLQETQYF. The DNA for the CDR3 is TGTGCCAGCAGCTTAGTCGGGTTGCAAGAGACCCAGTACTTC.

This clonotype was seen only a few times. The V and J genes are TRBV3-1 and TRBJ1-3; no firm D call. With 1 base removed from V and 7 bases from J, the gap between germline ends came to 5 bases. This CDR3 has 12 residues. Germline V lookup: CDR1 LGHDT, CDR2 YNNKEL (reference sequence). The CDR3 bases are TGTGCCAGCAGCCAAGCAGTGAACACCATATATTTT. It yields the protein CASSQAVNTIYF. The full variable domain, rest sourced from reference TRBV3-1 and TRBJ1-3, is DTAVSQTPKYLVTQMGNDKSIKCEQNLGHDTMYWYKQDSKKFLKIMFSYNNKELIINETVPNRFSPKSPDKAHLNLHINSLELGDSAVYFCASSQAVNTIYFGEGSWLTVV.

The table lists this clonotype with a few counts. V is TRBV20-1 and J is TRBJ2-2; tentatively, D is TRBD1 (6 bases). Trimming shortened V by 1 base and J by 7 bases, and 16 bases separated the two germline ends. The CDR3 length is 15 residues. Germline V gene data show CDR1 as DFQATT and CDR2 as SNEGSKA (reference sequence). The CDR3 spells CSARVPAGVLGELFF. As DNA, the CDR3 is TGCAGTGCTAGAGTTCCGGCAGGGGTCCTCGGGGAGCTGTTTTTT.

CDR3 residues: CSAQRGGVQFF. CDR3 DNA: TGCAGTGCTCAGCGGGGGGGCGTGCAGTTCTTC. J is TRBJ2-1 and V is TRBV20-1, with 10 bases that match TRBD2. CDR3 length equals 11 residues. The V and J ends lost 5 bases and 12 bases, in that order; junction bases with no gene match: 4. In germline, CDR1 is DFQATT, CDR2 SNEGSKA (reference sequence).

In its sample, this clonotype was seen many times. The chain couples TRBV9 to TRBJ2-1, with TRBD2 matching 8 bases. CDR1 and CDR2 (germline): SGDLS, YYNGEE. Unmatched junction bases numbered 4, after V lost 0 bases and J lost 5 bases. The CDR3 consists of 15 residues. The DNA for the CDR3 is TGTGCCAGCAGCGTAGGAACAGCGGGGGACAATGAGCAGTTCTTC. Residues: CASSVGTAGDNEQFF.

This clonotype appeared many times. V is TRBV3-1 and J is TRBJ1-2; D is uncertain. In germline, CDR1 is LGHDT, CDR2 YNNKEL (reference sequence). Trimming removed 4 bases from V and 3 bases from J, with 6 bases in between. This CDR3 spans 12 amino acids. The CDR3 here is CASSPGHYGYTF. CDR3 nucleotides: TGTGCCAGCAGCCCTGGACACTATGGCTACACCTTC.